This T cell receptor (beta chain) was recorded in a study of CD8+ T cells in alopecia areata. Study-wide findings and caveats: Throughout tofacitinib, many expanded lesional clones continued to persist in scalp and blood.

Concerning this clone itself: Its specificity is unknown.

TCR sequencing used cDNA made by reverse transcription of extracted RNA. Clones were sequenced by immunoSEQ multiplex PCR, and TCRdb holds only the in-frame ones, with some missing. Seen here are some 44,000 clones, roughly 92% observed once, and the top ten hold 15% to 20%. Stated treatment: oral pan-JAK inhibitor, 5-10 mg twice daily. Sorting of CD4+ and CD8+ T cells was performed on PBMCs. J was trimmed by 4 bases and V by 3 bases; bases with no gene match: 7. The CDR3 length is 15 residues. Germline values: CDR1 LGHNA, CDR2 YNFKEQ. The chain uses TRBV4-2 and TRBJ1-1; TRBD1 matches 8 bases. Specimen: CD8+ T cells sorted from blood, collected at week 24, from a patient treated with tofacitinib. The TCR sequence derives from a human donor with alopecia areata. As DNA, the CDR3 is TGTGCCAGCAGCCAGACCCAGGGGGCGGGCACTGAAGCTTTCTTT. This codes for CASSQTQGAGTEAFF.